This T cell receptor beta chain was sequenced for a study of radiotherapy plus CTLA-4 blockade in lung cancer. Study context: Approximately 18% of patients responded objectively, and 31% achieved disease control.

Chemo-refractory metastatic non-small-cell lung cancer patients were treated with focal radiation plus CTLA-4 blockade with ipilimumab. As for this clone: The antigen is not known.

The table came from immunoSEQ multiplex PCR; TCRdb's copy has only in-frame clones and leaves some out. The table includes 40,000 to 45,000 clones, roughly 80% detected once. Study-level results: Early clone dynamics of blood T cells, plus interferon-beta, reportedly predicted response best. Researchers report tumor-derived TCR clones expanding in blood after radiotherapy plus ipilimumab.

The receptor's source is a human donor with non-small cell lung cancer whose response to radiotherapy plus ipilimumab could not be evaluated. The sequenced sample was peripheral blood, obtained from a patient treated with radiotherapy plus ipilimumab.

CDR3 sequence: CASSLRELAGETGELFF. CDR3 bases: TGCGCCAGCAGCCTACGGGAGCTAGCGGGGGAGACCGGGGAGCTGTTTTTT. V usage is TRBV4-1 and J usage is TRBJ2-2, with 10 nucleotides matching TRBD2. CDR3 length: 17 amino acids. The J segment lost 5 bases and the V segment lost 4 bases, leaving 10 bases of the junction unmatched. The germline gives CDR1 MGHRA, CDR2 YSYEKL.